This T cell receptor (beta chain) was identified in a study of blood T cell repertoires in COVID-19. The data were produced by immunoSEQ multiplex PCR, yet TCRdb's version contains in-frame clones alone and is incomplete. This sample has some 45,000 clones, with approximately 85% found just once. The ends were cut back, 6 bases at V and 8 bases at J, with 22 bases in the middle. Germline CDR1 and CDR2: SNHLY and FYNNEI. The CDR3 length is 16 residues. This clone was seen only once. This clonotype was obtained from a woman older than 75 with acute or convalescent COVID-19. The source material was peripheral blood. The gene calls are TRBV2 and TRBJ2-2; D unresolved. The CDR3 here is CASSPATPRGGGELFF. CDR3 sequence (DNA): TGTGCCAGCAGCCCAGCGACCCCTCGAGGTGGTGGGGAGCTGTTTTTT.